The clone carrying this T cell receptor beta chain was seen repeatedly, ten times or more. For TCRbeta, the library was prepared with unique molecular identifiers. Using its own MiXCR run on the PCR reads, TCRdb lists one record per CDR3 protein. The table records roughly 220,000 distinct CDR3 sequences, 9% to 10% of them present only once. The CDR3 spans 15 residues. In germline, CDR1 is SGDLS, CDR2 YYNGEE. The germline V and J ends were trimmed by 0 bases and 4 bases, with 13 bases remaining between them. This specimen belongs to a study of T-cell reconstitution after alpha-beta-depleted transplantation in children.

Material: PBMCs from the stem cell graft donor, obtained from the stem cell graft. The sequence was collected from a human donor who donated a stem cell graft to a child with SCID. The chain uses TRBV9 and TRBJ1-2; D call uncertain. The CDR3 protein is CASSVVAGPSYGYTF. The CDR3 DNA is TGTGCCAGCAGCGTAGTGGCAGGCCCTTCCTATGGCTACACCTTC.